This T cell receptor (beta chain) derives from a study of cytomegalovirus exposure and HLA in healthy donors. The study, taken as a whole, reports: A likely sequencing artifact accounted for one observed cluster of highly shared sequence variants.

The V segment lost 4 bases and the J segment 2 bases; nucleotides outside the gene matches: 6. Looked up from germline, CDR1 is MGHDK and CDR2 is SYGVNS. The CDR3 runs 15 residues. Primers included in the PCR were 60 Vbeta and 13 Jbeta primers. Sequencing was performed with immunoSEQ multiplex PCR; in TCRdb, only in-frame clones are kept and a portion is missing. Seen here are under 100,000 clones, around 77% observed once, and the top ten hold 3.3%. The count of this clone is one. The antigen remains unidentified. Specimen: PBMCs. The clonotype comes from a man aged 45-65 years in good health and CMV-seronegative. The chain combines TRBV25-1 with TRBJ2-7; 9 bases are a match to TRBD1. CDR3 bases: TGTGCCAGCAGTGGCCGGGACAGGGACCCCTACGAGCAGTACTTC. Translated: CASSGRDRDPYEQYF.